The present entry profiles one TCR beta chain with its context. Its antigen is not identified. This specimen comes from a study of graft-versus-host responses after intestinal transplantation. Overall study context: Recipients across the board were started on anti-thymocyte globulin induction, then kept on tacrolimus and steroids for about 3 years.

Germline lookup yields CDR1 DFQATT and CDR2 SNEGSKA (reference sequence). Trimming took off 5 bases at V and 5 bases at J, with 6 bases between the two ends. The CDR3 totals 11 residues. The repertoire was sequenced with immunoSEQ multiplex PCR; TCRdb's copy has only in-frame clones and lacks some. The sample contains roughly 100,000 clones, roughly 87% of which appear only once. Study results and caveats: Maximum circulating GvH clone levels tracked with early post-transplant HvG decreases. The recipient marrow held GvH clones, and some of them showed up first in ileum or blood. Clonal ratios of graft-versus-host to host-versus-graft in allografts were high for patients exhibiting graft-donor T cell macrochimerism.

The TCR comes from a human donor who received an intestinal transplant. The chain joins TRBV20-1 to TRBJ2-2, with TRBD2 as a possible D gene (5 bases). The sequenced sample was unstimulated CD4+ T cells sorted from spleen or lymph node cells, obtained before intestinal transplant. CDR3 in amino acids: CSAWTTGELFF. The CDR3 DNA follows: TGCAGTGCTTGGACTACCGGGGAGCTGTTTTTT.